A few counts support the clone carrying this TCR beta chain. The table came from immunoSEQ multiplex PCR; TCRdb's copy has only in-frame clones and leaves some out. The sample lists a few hundred thousand clones, 82% seen once, with around 8% in the top ten. Germline loops: CDR1 WSHSY, CDR2 SAAADI. There are 14 residues in the CDR3. Unmatched junction bases numbered 9, after V lost 10 bases and J lost 5 bases. These data come from a study of blood T cell repertoires in COVID-19. The sample was peripheral blood. The rearrangement links TRBV10-2 to TRBJ1-5; TRBD1 aligns across 9 bases. This sequence was found in a woman older than 75 with COVID-19, enrolled during active disease. Here the CDR3 reads CATHSGTGYQPQHF. The CDR3 DNA is TGCGCCACCCACTCCGGGACAGGGTATCAGCCCCAGCATTTT.